The 31 T cell receptor beta chains presented below share a single source sample, sequenced in a study of T cells in localized non-small cell lung cancer. Sequenced by immunoSEQ multiplex PCR; TCRdb stores in-frame clones only, minus some. This sample yields over 40,000 clones, of which 85% to 90% are seen a single time; approximately 2.5% belongs to the top ten. Sample: peripheral blood, taken before any cancer treatment. The receptors were sampled from a female donor over 55 with stage I squamous cell lung carcinoma.

The CDR3 reads CASSLAADSYEQYF. The CDR3 DNA reads as TGTGCCAGCAGCTTAGCGGCCGATTCCTACGAGCAGTACTTC. This chain joins TRBV7-2 and TRBJ2-7; D is undetermined. CDR1 and CDR2 from the germline V gene are SGHTA and FQGNSA. The CDR3 consists of 14 residues. With 0 bases removed from V and 1 base from J, the gap between germline ends came to 7 bases.

The rearrangement links TRBV7-2 to TRBJ1-5, with TRBD1 as a possible D gene (6 bases). The ends were cut back, 5 bases at V and 2 bases at J, with 10 bases in the middle. Per germline, CDR1 SGHTA and CDR2 FQGNSA. The CDR3 is 14 amino acids. The CDR3 DNA reads as TGTGCCAGCAGCCCGAACAGGGGCAATCAGCCCCAGCATTTT. This gives the protein CASSPNRGNQPQHF.

This clone was observed once. The chain uses TRBV25-1 and TRBJ1-2; no reliable D call. Per germline, CDR1 MGHDK and CDR2 SYGVNS. The CDR3 runs 12 residues. Trimming removed 6 bases at V and 8 bases at J, with 13 bases between. This CDR3 reads CASRAGTDGYTF. In DNA form, the CDR3 reads TGTGCCAGCAGGGCAGGCACGGACGGCTACACCTTC.

The chain combines TRBV6-6 with TRBJ2-5, with D tentatively TRBD1 or TRBD2 (5 bases each). CDR3 length equals 15 residues. Trimming removed 6 bases from V and 0 bases from J, with 14 bases in between. Germline V gives CDR1 MNHNY, CDR2 SVGAGI (reference sequence). The CDR3 spells CASSQRGWYQETQYF. DNA for the CDR3: TGTGCCAGCAGCCAACGGGGCTGGTACCAAGAGACCCAGTACTTC.

The genes are TRBV19 and TRBJ2-5; D is unclear. CDR1 is LNHDA, CDR2 SQIVND, per germline (reference sequence). CDR3 length: 16 residues. Trimming stripped 3 bases from V and 2 bases from J, with 16 bases between. The CDR3 coding sequence is TGTGCCAGTAGTATGGGTTTCTGGGTTTCACAAGAGACCCAGTACTTC. Residues: CASSMGFWVSQETQYF.

This chain joins TRBV7-2 and TRBJ2-7, with 8 bases fitting TRBD1. This CDR3 is built from 15 residues. V lost 5 bases and J lost 5; bases outside the gene matches: 11. The germline CDR1 and CDR2 sequences are SGHTA and FQGNSA. CDR3 sequence (DNA): TGTGCCAGCAGCCGTCAGCGGACAGGGAATGACGAGCAGTACTTC. It translates to CASSRQRTGNDEQYF.

This rearrangement joins TRBV7-2 to TRBJ2-3; weak D call: TRBD2 (6 bases). V gave up 5 bases and J gave up 3 bases, with 18 bases separating them. The CDR3 extends over 16 amino acids. CDR1 and CDR2 (germline): SGHTA, FQGNSA. Written as DNA, the CDR3 is TGTGCCAGCAGCCCTTGGGGTGGGAGGACAACAGATACGCAGTATTTT. This sequence encodes CASSPWGGRTTDTQYF.

Turning to this clone: Germline and junction disagree at one end, which may indicate a read error. The chain is built from TRBV5-1 and TRBJ1-5; no clear D. Looked up from germline, CDR1 is SGHRS and CDR2 is YFSETQ. This CDR3 comprises 14 residues. The CDR3 here is CASRGSPRKQPQHF. CDR3 in DNA: TGTGCCAGCCGAGGCAGTCCGCGTAAGCAGCCCCAGCATTTT.

The chain joins TRBV9 to TRBJ2-2; D unclear. Germline V lookup: CDR1 SGDLS, CDR2 YYNGEE. The V end lost 4 bases, the J end lost 5 bases, and 6 bases lay between the germline ends. The CDR3 is made up of 12 amino acids. CDR3 DNA: TGTGCCAGCAGCTTCCGAACCGGGGAGCTGTTTTTT. Amino acid sequence: CASSFRTGELFF.

This rearrangement joins TRBV5-1 to TRBJ2-3; 9 nucleotides match TRBD2. V gave up 2 bases and J gave up 4 bases; unmatched junction bases: 5. Germline CDR1 is SGHRS and CDR2 is YFSETQ. This CDR3 has 15 amino acids. The CDR3 here is CASSLGTSYADTQYF. The CDR3 bases are TGCGCCAGCAGCTTAGGGACTAGCTACGCAGATACGCAGTATTTT.

A single count supports this clone. The chain uses TRBV6-5 and TRBJ1-5; D might be TRBD1 (6 bases). From germline, CDR1 is MNHEY and CDR2 SVGAGI. CDR3 length equals 13 residues. The V gene lost 5 bases and the J gene lost 6 bases, with 11 bases spanning the gap. The CDR3 is CASSQQQGQPQHF. CDR3 coding DNA: TGTGCCAGCAGTCAACAACAGGGTCAGCCCCAGCATTTT.

This chain links TRBV2 with TRBJ1-2; D is undetermined. CDR3 length: 14 amino acids. Trimming pared 4 bases from V and 6 bases from J, leaving 15 bases between. From germline, CDR1 is SNHLY and CDR2 FYNNEI. The CDR3 reads CASSGRTRRDGYTF. The DNA for the CDR3 is TGTGCCAGCAGTGGCCGCACAAGGAGGGATGGCTACACCTTC.

J is TRBJ2-3 and V is TRBV6-5, with 9 bases fitting TRBD2. This CDR3 has 16 residues. Unmatched junction bases numbered 5, after V lost 4 bases and J lost 0 bases. The germline V gene has CDR1 MNHEY and CDR2 SVGAGI. This CDR3 is CASSSTSGLSTDTQYF. In DNA, the CDR3 is TGTGCCAGCAGTTCGACTAGCGGTCTTAGCACAGATACGCAGTATTTT.

The rearrangement joins TRBV7-2 to TRBJ1-5; no clear D. V lost 3 bases and J lost 0, with 12 bases in between. Germline V gene data show CDR1 as SGHTA and CDR2 as FQGNSA. The CDR3 is made up of 16 amino acids. The CDR3 protein is CASSLGGRYSNQPQHF. The CDR3 DNA sequence: TGTGCCAGCAGCTTGGGAGGGCGTTATAGCAATCAGCCCCAGCATTTT. Complete variable domain (other parts from reference TRBV7-2 and TRBJ1-5): GAGVSQSPSNKVTEKGKDVELRCDPISGHTALYWYRQSLGQGLEFLIYFQGNSAPDKSGLPSDRFSAERTGGSVSTLTIQRTQQEDSAVYLCASSLGGRYSNQPQHFGDGTRLSIL.

The chain uses TRBV19 and TRBJ2-7; 12 bases map to TRBD2. Germline loops: CDR1 LNHDA, CDR2 SQIVND (reference sequence). Trimming cost V 3 bases and J 5 bases; bases outside gene matches: 11. The CDR3 runs 17 residues. CDR3 loop: CASSIRRTSGIYDEQYF. For the CDR3, the DNA is TGTGCCAGTAGTATTCGAAGGACTAGCGGGATATATGACGAGCAGTACTTC.

This chain links TRBV18 with TRBJ2-1; 10 bases fit TRBD2. J gave up 4 bases and V 4 bases, and 4 bases lay outside the gene matches. Germline lookup yields CDR1 KGHSH and CDR2 LQKENI. This CDR3 region has 15 residues. The CDR3 loop reads CASSRRTSGYNEQFF. The CDR3 bases are TGTGCCAGCTCACGGAGGACTAGCGGTTACAATGAGCAGTTCTTC.

The CDR3 region has the DNA TGTGCCTGGAGTGCTGACAGGGGGTCTGGAAACACCATATATTTT. It specifies CAWSADRGSGNTIYF. The chain employs TRBV30 and TRBJ1-3; TRBD1 agrees at 9 bases. V shed 1 base and J 1 base; nucleotides not matched to a gene: 2. Germline V CDR1 and CDR2: GTSNPN, SVGIG (reference sequence). The CDR3 contains 15 residues.

The CDR3 nucleotides read TGCGCCAGCAGCCAAGATAGTAGTCAGGGGCGATGGACTGAAGCTTTCTTT. This translates into CASSQDSSQGRWTEAFF. The chain employs TRBV4-3 and TRBJ1-1, with D tentatively TRBD1 (6 bases). Germline values: CDR1 LGHNA, CDR2 YSLEER. Trimming pared 0 bases from V and 5 bases from J, leaving 19 bases between. The CDR3 runs to 17 residues.

The chain couples TRBV5-6 to TRBJ2-7; D not resolved. The germline V gene encodes CDR1 SGHDT and CDR2 YYEEEE. Trimming shortened V by 2 bases and J by 4 bases, and 13 bases separated the two germline ends. The CDR3 runs to 14 residues. CDR3 sequence: CASSFPGRQYEQYF. CDR3 in DNA: TGTGCCAGCAGCTTTCCAGGCCGCCAGTACGAGCAGTACTTC.

This clone was observed a single time. The same CDR3 also results from other DNA sequences found in this sample. The gene calls are TRBV19 and TRBJ1-1; D is perhaps TRBD1 (5 bases). CDR3 length equals 14 residues. V was shortened by 7 bases and J by 0 bases, with 12 bases between the two germline ends. The germline V gene encodes CDR1 LNHDA and CDR2 SQIVND (reference sequence). The CDR3 reads CASTPTGMNTEAFF. The CDR3 DNA reads TGTGCCAGTACCCCAACAGGTATGAACACTGAAGCTTTCTTT.

V usage is TRBV4-3 and J usage is TRBJ2-3, with D unresolved. This CDR3 has 12 amino acids. The germline gives CDR1 LGHNA, CDR2 YSLEER. Trimming left V 1 base short and J 10 bases short, with 9 bases between. The DNA for the CDR3 is TGCGCCAGCAGCCAAGGGCTAGAACCGCAGTATTTT. Protein product: CASSQGLEPQYF.

In this sample, this clone turned up once. The V gene is TRBV7-2, the J gene TRBJ2-1; D might be TRBD2 (6 bases). In germline, CDR1 is SGHTA, CDR2 FQGNSA. The CDR3 has 16 residues. V was clipped by 2 bases and J by 7 bases, with 18 bases between them. CDR3 DNA: TGTGCCAGCAGCTTACTTGGAGGGGCTGCATTTAATGAGCAGTTCTTC. This sequence encodes CASSLLGGAAFNEQFF.

This sequence joins TRBV18 and TRBJ1-1; the D gene is possibly TRBD1 (5 bases). V was cut by 4 bases and J by 1 base, with 10 bases left in between. CDR1 is KGHSH, CDR2 LQKENI, per germline. This CDR3 has 14 residues. CDR3 amino acids: CASSRIDRNTEAFF. DNA for the CDR3: TGTGCCAGCTCACGGATCGACAGGAACACTGAAGCTTTCTTT.

This chain joins TRBV4-1 and TRBJ2-5, with TRBD2 matching over 13 bases. This CDR3 is built from 15 residues. Losses at the gene ends were 2 bases for V and 5 bases for J; bases not matched to a gene: 2. In germline, CDR1 is MGHRA, CDR2 YSYEKL. In DNA form, the CDR3 reads TGCGCCAGCAGCCAACAGACTAGCGGGAGGGAGACCCAGTACTTC. Protein product: CASSQQTSGRETQYF.

This rearrangement joins TRBV27 to TRBJ2-7; D unclear. The V gene lost 7 bases and the J gene lost 0 bases, with 10 bases spanning the gap. CDR1 is MNHEY, CDR2 SMNVEV, per germline (reference sequence). The CDR3 spans 13 residues. The CDR3 spells CASTSVGSYEQYF. CDR3 in DNA: TGTGCCAGCACCAGTGTTGGCTCCTACGAGCAGTACTTC.

The chain recombines TRBV4-3 with TRBJ2-7; 9 positions agree with TRBD2. Trimming removed 4 bases from V and 2 bases from J; junction bases left unmatched: 6. CDR1 and CDR2 from the germline V gene are LGHNA and YSLEER. The CDR3 is 15 residues long. CDR3 coding DNA: TGCGCCAGCAGCCGTAGCGGGAGTGGGCCCTACGAGCAGTACTTC. Protein sequence: CASSRSGSGPYEQYF.

V and J are TRBV6-4 and TRBJ2-1; perhaps TRBD2 as D (6 bases). Trimming took 2 bases from V and 0 from J, leaving 8 bases between them. The CDR3 extends over 15 amino acids. Germline lookup yields CDR1 MRHNA and CDR2 SNTAGT. The CDR3 bases are TGTGCCAGCAGTGACCACGGGAGCTCCTACAATGAGCAGTTCTTC. Translation: CASSDHGSSYNEQFF.

The CDR3 is CASSPGTFNQPQHF. The CDR3 nucleotides are TGTGCCAGCAGCCCCGGGACTTTCAATCAGCCCCAGCATTTT. The V and J genes are TRBV11-2 and TRBJ1-5, with D maybe TRBD1 (5 bases). Per germline, CDR1 SGHAT and CDR2 FQNNGV. The V and J ends lost 5 bases and 3 bases respectively, with 11 bases between them. The CDR3 extends over 14 amino acids.

The genes are TRBV7-8 and TRBJ2-7; a possible D gene is TRBD2 (6 bases). V was shortened by 0 bases and J by 2 bases, with 11 bases between the two germline ends. Germline V gene sequence: CDR1 SGHVS, CDR2 FQNEAQ. The CDR3 runs 15 residues. CDR3 sequence (DNA): TGTGCCAGCAGCTTAGCGGGGGAGGCCCCCTACGAGCAGTACTTC. Its translation is CASSLAGEAPYEQYF.

The chain is built from TRBV30 and TRBJ2-5; 10 nucleotides line up with TRBD1. The CDR3 loop spans 14 amino acids. Germline-derived CDR1 and CDR2 are GTSNPN and SVGIG (reference sequence). The J segment lost 5 bases and the V segment lost 3 bases, leaving 6 bases of the junction unmatched. This chain's CDR3 is CAWRDRGRGETQYF. DNA for the CDR3: TGTGCCTGGAGAGACAGGGGGCGCGGGGAGACCCAGTACTTC.

This chain connects TRBV5-1 to TRBJ2-5; tentatively, D is TRBD1 (6 bases). Looked up from germline, CDR1 is SGHRS and CDR2 is YFSETQ. There are 15 residues in the CDR3. V was clipped by 4 bases and J by 2 bases, with 15 bases between them. This CDR3 is CASSPGQWGQETQYF. The CDR3 nucleotides read TGCGCCAGCAGCCCTGGACAGTGGGGTCAAGAGACCCAGTACTTC.